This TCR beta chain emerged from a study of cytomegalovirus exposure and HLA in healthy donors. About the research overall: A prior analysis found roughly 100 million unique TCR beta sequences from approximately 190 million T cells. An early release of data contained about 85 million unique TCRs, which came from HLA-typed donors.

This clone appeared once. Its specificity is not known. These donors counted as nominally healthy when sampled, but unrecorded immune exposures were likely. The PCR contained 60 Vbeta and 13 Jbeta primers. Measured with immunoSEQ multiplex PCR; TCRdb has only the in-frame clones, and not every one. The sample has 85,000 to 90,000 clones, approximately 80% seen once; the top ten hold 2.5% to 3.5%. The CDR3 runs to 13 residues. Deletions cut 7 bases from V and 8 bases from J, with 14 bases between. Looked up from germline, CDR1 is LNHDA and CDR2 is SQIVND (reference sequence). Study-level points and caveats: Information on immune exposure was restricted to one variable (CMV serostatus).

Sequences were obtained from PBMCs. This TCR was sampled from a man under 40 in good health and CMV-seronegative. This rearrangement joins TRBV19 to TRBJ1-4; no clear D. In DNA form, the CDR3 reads TGTGCCAGTACCCCGCGTGCGGGAGAAAAACTGTTTTTT. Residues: CASTPRAGEKLFF.